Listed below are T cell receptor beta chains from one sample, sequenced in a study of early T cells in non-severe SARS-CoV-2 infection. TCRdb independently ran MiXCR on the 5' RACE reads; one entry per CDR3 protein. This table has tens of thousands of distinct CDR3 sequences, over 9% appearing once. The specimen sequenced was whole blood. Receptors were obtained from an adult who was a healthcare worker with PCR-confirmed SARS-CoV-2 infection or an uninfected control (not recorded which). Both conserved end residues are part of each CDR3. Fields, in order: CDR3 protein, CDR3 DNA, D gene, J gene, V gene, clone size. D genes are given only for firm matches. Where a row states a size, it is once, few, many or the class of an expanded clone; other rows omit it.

CDR3 protein: CASSFGQGQEKLFF
CDR3 DNA: TGTGCCAGCAGCTTCGGACAGGGGCAGGAAAAACTGTTTTTT
D gene: TRBD1
J gene: TRBJ1-4
V gene: TRBV7-2
clone size: few

CDR3 protein: CSVGTSENEQFF
CDR3 DNA: TGCAGCGTCGGGACTAGCGAGAATGAGCAGTTCTTC
D gene: TRBD2
J gene: TRBJ2-1
V gene: TRBV29-1
clone size: many

CDR3 protein: CASRGDSNQPQHF
CDR3 DNA: TGTGCCAGTCGGGGGGATAGCAATCAGCCCCAGCATTTT
D gene: NA
J gene: TRBJ1-5
V gene: TRBV7-8
clone size: many

CDR3 protein: CASSPRREGNTGELFF
CDR3 DNA: TGCGCCAGCAGCCCAAGGAGGGAGGGAAACACCGGGGAGCTGTTTTTT
D gene: TRBD2
J gene: TRBJ2-2
V gene: TRBV5-1
clone size: NA

CDR3 protein: CASSYHGQGDTEAFF
CDR3 DNA: TGTGCCAGCAGTTACCACGGACAGGGCGACACTGAAGCTTTCTTT
D gene: TRBD1
J gene: TRBJ1-1
V gene: TRBV6-5
clone size: NA

CDR3 protein: CASSSGLGANVLTF
CDR3 DNA: TGTGCCAGCAGCTCAGGGCTGGGGGCCAACGTCCTGACTTTC
D gene: NA
J gene: TRBJ2-6
V gene: TRBV7-9
clone size: many

CDR3 protein: CASRSHNEQFF
CDR3 DNA: TGTGCCAGCAGATCTCACAATGAGCAGTTCTTC
D gene: NA
J gene: TRBJ2-1
V gene: TRBV7-2
clone size: few

CDR3 protein: CASELQDLHF
CDR3 DNA: TGTGCCAGCGAATTGCAGGACCTCCACTTT
D gene: NA
J gene: TRBJ1-6
V gene: TRBV2
clone size: many

CDR3 protein: CASSHRAAADNSPLHF
CDR3 DNA: TGCGCCAGCAGCCACCGGGCGGCGGCGGATAATTCACCCCTCCACTTT
D gene: NA
J gene: TRBJ1-6
V gene: TRBV4-1
clone size: many

CDR3 protein: CASSVSTGTGVRGEQFF
CDR3 DNA: TGTGCCAGCAGCGTATCTACCGGGACAGGGGTCAGGGGTGAGCAGTTCTTC
D gene: TRBD1
J gene: TRBJ2-1
V gene: TRBV9
clone size: many

CDR3 protein: CASSAWTGQETQYF
CDR3 DNA: TGTGCCAGCAGCGCCTGGACAGGGCAAGAGACCCAGTACTTC
D gene: TRBD1
J gene: TRBJ2-5
V gene: TRBV7-9
clone size: NA

CDR3 protein: CASRRLNEQFF
CDR3 DNA: TGCGCCAGCAGAAGACTTAATGAGCAGTTCTTC
D gene: NA
J gene: TRBJ2-1
V gene: TRBV5-1
clone size: NA

CDR3 protein: CASSRGTGASNQPQHF
CDR3 DNA: TGTGCCAGCAGCCGAGGGACAGGGGCAAGCAATCAGCCCCAGCATTTT
D gene: TRBD1
J gene: TRBJ1-5
V gene: TRBV6-6
clone size: NA

CDR3 protein: CASSLSQTGELFF
CDR3 DNA: TGTGCCAGCAGCTTATCACAGACCGGGGAGCTGTTTTTT
D gene: NA
J gene: TRBJ2-2
V gene: TRBV7-3
clone size: many

CDR3 protein: CASTLDGTDTQYF
CDR3 DNA: TGTGCCAGCACCCTGGACGGCACAGATACGCAGTATTTT
D gene: NA
J gene: TRBJ2-3
V gene: TRBV7-2
clone size: NA

CDR3 protein: CSVEGDSANPYEQYF
CDR3 DNA: TGCAGCGTTGAGGGGGACTCAGCTAATCCCTACGAGCAGTACTTC
D gene: NA
J gene: TRBJ2-7
V gene: TRBV29-1
clone size: NA

CDR3 protein: CASSLGQTGELFF
CDR3 DNA: TGCGCCAGCAGCTTGGGGCAGACCGGGGAGCTGTTTTTT
D gene: NA
J gene: TRBJ2-2
V gene: TRBV5-1
clone size: NA

CDR3 protein: CASNRASGVTDTQYF
CDR3 DNA: TGTGCCAGCAATCGGGCTAGCGGGGTCACAGATACGCAGTATTTT
D gene: TRBD2
J gene: TRBJ2-3
V gene: TRBV6-5
clone size: NA

CDR3 protein: CASSPGTGNEKLFF
CDR3 DNA: TGTGCCAGCAGCCCCGGGACAGGGAATGAAAAACTGTTTTTT
D gene: TRBD1
J gene: TRBJ1-4
V gene: TRBV11-2
clone size: NA

CDR3 protein: CASSLFEGGEQFF
CDR3 DNA: TGTGCCAGCAGCCTCTTTGAGGGAGGTGAGCAGTTCTTC
D gene: NA
J gene: TRBJ2-1
V gene: TRBV14
clone size: once

CDR3 protein: CASSRQDRGGPLHF
CDR3 DNA: TGCGCCAGCAGCAGACAGGACAGGGGAGGACCCCTCCACTTT
D gene: TRBD1
J gene: TRBJ1-6
V gene: TRBV5-1
clone size: many

CDR3 protein: CASSSEKTGGLSTDTQYF
CDR3 DNA: TGTGCCAGCAGTTCGGAAAAGACAGGGGGCCTAAGCACAGATACGCAGTATTTT
D gene: TRBD1
J gene: TRBJ2-3
V gene: TRBV28
clone size: few

CDR3 protein: CSVPGQGYYEQYF
CDR3 DNA: TGCAGCGTTCCGGGACAGGGTTACTACGAGCAGTACTTC
D gene: TRBD1
J gene: TRBJ2-7
V gene: TRBV29-1
clone size: few

CDR3 protein: CSAIRGYLDEQYF
CDR3 DNA: TGCAGTGCTATCCGGGGGTACCTTGACGAGCAGTACTTC
D gene: NA
J gene: TRBJ2-7
V gene: TRBV20-1
clone size: NA

CDR3 protein: CSVALGVGSTEAFF
CDR3 DNA: TGCAGCGTTGCTTTAGGGGTAGGATCCACTGAAGCTTTCTTT
D gene: NA
J gene: TRBJ1-1
V gene: TRBV29-1
clone size: few

CDR3 protein: CSARGYSPVVLGELFF
CDR3 DNA: TGCAGTGCTAGAGGATATTCCCCTGTCGTTTTGGGGGAGCTGTTTTTT
D gene: NA
J gene: TRBJ2-2
V gene: TRBV20-1
clone size: many

CDR3 protein: CASSPSLQGPLNEKLFF
CDR3 DNA: TGTGCCAGCAGCCCGAGCCTACAGGGACCCCTAAATGAAAAACTGTTTTTT
D gene: NA
J gene: TRBJ1-4
V gene: TRBV11-2
clone size: many

CDR3 protein: CASSDRGLGLEQYF
CDR3 DNA: TGTGCCAGCAGTGACAGGGGGCTAGGTCTCGAGCAGTACTTC
D gene: TRBD1
J gene: TRBJ2-7
V gene: TRBV6-5
clone size: NA

CDR3 protein: CASGTGTAYGYTF
CDR3 DNA: TGTGCCAGCGGGACCGGGACAGCCTATGGCTACACCTTC
D gene: TRBD1
J gene: TRBJ1-2
V gene: TRBV3-1
clone size: NA

CDR3 protein: CASSPGGRMAYNEQFF
CDR3 DNA: TGTGCCAGCAGCCCCGGCGGGAGAATGGCCTACAATGAGCAGTTCTTC
D gene: TRBD2
J gene: TRBJ2-1
V gene: TRBV12-3/TRBV12-4
clone size: many

CDR3 protein: CASSRSGVSYEQYF
CDR3 DNA: TGTGCCAGCAGCCGTAGCGGGGTCTCCTACGAGCAGTACTTC
D gene: TRBD2
J gene: TRBJ2-7
V gene: TRBV12-3/TRBV12-4
clone size: few

CDR3 protein: CASSSGGAGEQFF
CDR3 DNA: TGTGCCAGCAGTTCCGGCGGGGCTGGTGAGCAGTTCTTC
D gene: NA
J gene: TRBJ2-1
V gene: TRBV12-3/TRBV12-4
clone size: NA

CDR3 protein: CASSGRQDHGYTF
CDR3 DNA: TGTGCCAGCAGTGGAAGACAGGATCACGGCTACACCTTC
D gene: NA
J gene: TRBJ1-2
V gene: TRBV6-6
clone size: many

CDR3 protein: CASSPEAGGPTDTQYF
CDR3 DNA: TGTGCCAGCAGCCCCGAAGCGGGGGGGCCGACAGATACGCAGTATTTT
D gene: TRBD2
J gene: TRBJ2-3
V gene: TRBV9
clone size: few

CDR3 protein: CASSYLTGKVVSYEQYF
CDR3 DNA: TGTGCCAGCAGTTACCTTACAGGGAAGGTTGTCTCCTACGAGCAGTACTTC
D gene: NA
J gene: TRBJ2-7
V gene: TRBV6-2/TRBV6-3
clone size: few

CDR3 protein: CASSGGTGAPNTGELFF
CDR3 DNA: TGTGCCAGTAGTGGGGGGACAGGGGCCCCGAACACCGGGGAGCTGTTTTTT
D gene: TRBD1
J gene: TRBJ2-2
V gene: TRBV19
clone size: NA

CDR3 protein: CASRQGFGYTF
CDR3 DNA: TGTGCCAGCAGACAGGGGTTTGGCTACACCTTC
D gene: TRBD1
J gene: TRBJ1-2
V gene: TRBV2
clone size: many

CDR3 protein: CASSLVGTSGEETQYF
CDR3 DNA: TGCGCCAGCAGCTTGGTCGGGACTAGCGGGGAAGAGACCCAGTACTTC
D gene: TRBD2
J gene: TRBJ2-5
V gene: TRBV5-1
clone size: NA

CDR3 protein: CASSLLDSNYGYTF
CDR3 DNA: TGTGCCAGCAGTTTATTGGACAGCAACTATGGCTACACCTTC
D gene: NA
J gene: TRBJ1-2
V gene: TRBV28
clone size: NA

CDR3 protein: CASSPRMAGGHPYTEAFF
CDR3 DNA: TGTGCCAGCAGCCCACGGATGGCGGGGGGGCACCCGTACACTGAAGCTTTCTTT
D gene: NA
J gene: TRBJ1-1
V gene: TRBV21-1
clone size: few

CDR3 protein: CASSTDTTDTQYF
CDR3 DNA: TGTGCCAGCAGCACGGACACCACAGATACGCAGTATTTT
D gene: NA
J gene: TRBJ2-3
V gene: TRBV11-2
clone size: NA

CDR3 protein: CSVIQGAGETQYF
CDR3 DNA: TGCAGCGTGATACAGGGGGCAGGGGAGACCCAGTACTTC
D gene: TRBD1
J gene: TRBJ2-5
V gene: TRBV29-1
clone size: NA

CDR3 protein: CASTQTLLAGNAHNEQFF
CDR3 DNA: TGTGCCAGTACGCAGACCTTACTAGCGGGAAACGCACACAATGAGCAGTTCTTC
D gene: TRBD2
J gene: TRBJ2-1
V gene: TRBV19
clone size: NA

CDR3 protein: CSARDVLAADQETQYF
CDR3 DNA: TGCAGTGCTAGAGATGTTCTAGCGGCAGACCAAGAGACCCAGTACTTC
D gene: TRBD2
J gene: TRBJ2-5
V gene: TRBV20-1
clone size: few